The clone carrying this TCR beta chain was observed a few times. Sequenced by immunoSEQ multiplex PCR; TCRdb stores in-frame clones only, minus some. Seen here are 120,000 or so clones, more than 75% observed once, and the top ten hold about 12%. V lost 2 bases, J lost 8 bases, and 9 bases lay in between. The CDR3 loop spans 12 amino acids. Germline CDR1 SNHLY, CDR2 FYNNEI. This entry belongs to a study of control samples from healthy donors and cancer patients. The origin of this receptor is a man aged 25 to 45 in good health. V gene TRBV2 combines with J gene TRBJ1-2; tentatively, D is TRBD1 (5 bases). Input material: blood. The CDR3 sequence: CASSEMGLGYTF. As DNA, the CDR3 is TGTGCCAGCAGTGAAATGGGGCTCGGCTACACCTTC.